Shown below are 28 T cell receptor beta chains from a single sample sequenced in a study of shared clonotypes between healthy human individuals. This table comes from immunoSEQ multiplex PCR, and its TCRdb copy is limited to in-frame clones, with some not included. The table records 2 million to 2.5 million clones, 80% to 95% of them present only once. The sequenced sample consisted of naive CD4+ T cells from PBMCs. Documented subset: CD45RA+ positively selected. Receptor source: a man younger than 35 in good health. Some clones in this sample may be carry-over from other donors' samples.

The chain recombines TRBV7-9 with TRBJ2-7, with 7 positions matching TRBD1. With V trimmed by 5 bases and J by 4 bases, 14 bases remained unmatched. This CDR3 is 16 amino acids long. Germline values: CDR1 SEHNR, CDR2 FQNEAQ (reference sequence). CDR3 DNA: TGTGCCAGCAGCCTTTGGACAGGACGCAGGGTGTACGAGCAGTACTTC. Protein: CASSLWTGRRVYEQYF.

This clone appeared a single time. The rearrangement joins TRBV19 to TRBJ1-2; D is undetermined. The germline gives CDR1 LNHDA, CDR2 SQIVND (reference sequence). The CDR3 totals 15 residues. V was cut by 3 bases and J by 0 bases, with 11 bases left in between. CDR3 amino acids: CASSIDEGANYGYTF. For the CDR3, the DNA is TGTGCCAGTAGTATTGACGAGGGTGCTAACTATGGCTACACCTTC.

V gene TRBV7-3 combines with J gene TRBJ1-3, with D possibly matching TRBD1 (6 bases). The V and J ends lost 2 bases and 4 bases respectively, with 15 bases between them. Germline V gene data show CDR1 as SGHTA and CDR2 as FQGTGA. The length of the CDR3 is 16 residues. CDR3 sequence reads: CASSLGGGMDGNTIYF. The CDR3 DNA reads TGTGCCAGCAGCTTAGGAGGGGGTATGGACGGAAACACCATATATTTT.

Comment on this clone: This CDR3 is also generated by other DNA sequences in the sample. The chain joins TRBV7-9 to TRBJ2-1; D call uncertain. CDR3 length: 16 residues. The ends were cut back, 0 bases at V and 0 bases at J, with 9 bases in the middle. CDR1 is SEHNR, CDR2 FQNEAQ, per germline (reference sequence). In nucleotides, the CDR3 is TGTGCCAGCAGCTTAGCGGCCGGTAGCTCCTACAATGAGCAGTTCTTC. This encodes CASSLAAGSSYNEQFF.

The sample holds a few counts of this clone. The chain has TRBV27 and TRBJ1-1; D perhaps matches TRBD1 (5 bases). The CDR3 runs 11 residues. Germline V CDR1 and CDR2: MNHEY, SMNVEV (reference sequence). V dropped 8 bases and J dropped 7 bases, with 11 bases sitting between them. The CDR3 DNA is TGTGCCAGCGGAAAAACAGGTGAAGCTTTCTTT. This translates into CASGKTGEAFF.

The chain is built from TRBV28 and TRBJ2-1, with D possibly being TRBD1 (5 bases). Germline CDR1 reads MDHEN; CDR2 reads SYDVKM. Trimming cost V 6 bases and J 6 bases, with 12 bases left between them. This CDR3 is built from 13 residues. CDR3 region: CASSQDTSNEQFF. The CDR3 DNA follows: TGTGCCAGCAGCCAGGACACCTCCAATGAGCAGTTCTTC.

This clone showed up just a few times. The chain combines TRBV18 with TRBJ1-2; D gene unclear. The CDR3 contains 14 residues. The V gene lost 4 bases and the J gene lost 0 bases, with 9 bases spanning the gap. Germline V gene sequence: CDR1 KGHSH, CDR2 LQKENI. DNA of the CDR3: TGTGCCAGCTCACAAGAGGGATCTAACTATGGCTACACCTTC. This sequence encodes CASSQEGSNYGYTF.

The CDR3 region has the DNA TGCGCCAGCAGCCAGGCTACCGGGACAGGGTTCCACGAGCAGTACTTC. This gives the protein CASSQATGTGFHEQYF. The genes are TRBV4-1 and TRBJ2-7, with 9 nucleotides matching TRBD1. Germline V gives CDR1 MGHRA, CDR2 YSYEKL. The CDR3 has 16 amino acids. The J segment lost 5 bases and the V segment lost 3 bases, leaving 11 bases of the junction unmatched.

The chain recombines TRBV9 with TRBJ1-4; the D is unclear. Germline V CDR1 and CDR2: SGDLS, YYNGEE. The CDR3 spans 16 residues. V gave up 0 bases and J gave up 1 base, with 10 bases separating them. CDR3 amino acids: CASSVGDGVTNEKLFF. The CDR3 DNA is TGTGCCAGCAGCGTAGGCGACGGGGTAACTAATGAAAAACTGTTTTTT.

The chain employs TRBV13 and TRBJ2-7, with 7 nucleotides matching TRBD1. The CDR3 contains 15 residues. Germline trimming cut 5 bases from V and 1 base from J; bases unmatched to any gene: 8. Germline CDR1 reads PRHDT; CDR2 reads FYEKMQ (reference sequence). CDR3 residues: CASSRRTGDSYEQYF. The CDR3 DNA follows: TGTGCCAGCAGCCGCCGAACAGGGGATTCCTACGAGCAGTACTTC.

The table lists this clone with a count of one. The V call is TRBV28, the J call TRBJ1-5; 7 bases are shared with TRBD1. The ends lost 7 bases at V and 2 bases at J; junction bases unmatched: 11. Germline assignment: CDR1 MDHEN and CDR2 SYDVKM. The CDR3 has 16 residues. The CDR3 DNA is TGTGCCAGCACCAAAGAGGGGGCCGGGGGCAATCAGCCCCAGCATTTT. This codes for CASTKEGAGGNQPQHF.

The chain couples TRBV30 to TRBJ2-2, with D unclear. V lost 2 bases to trimming and J lost 5 bases, with 6 bases between them. The CDR3 length is 12 residues. Looked up from germline, CDR1 is GTSNPN and CDR2 is SVGIG (reference sequence). The CDR3 DNA is TGTGCCTGGAGTAAGTTTACCGGGGAGCTGTTTTTT. This gives the protein CAWSKFTGELFF.

This chain uses TRBV15 with TRBJ2-7; D gene ambiguous. The CDR3 runs 16 residues. Germline-derived CDR1 and CDR2 are LNHNV and YYDKDF (reference sequence). V was trimmed by 0 bases and J by 2 bases, leaving 14 bases between them. Here the CDR3 reads CATSRDRARTTYEQYF. The DNA for the CDR3 is TGTGCCACCAGCAGAGATCGAGCTAGAACGACCTACGAGCAGTACTTC.

This chain joins TRBV27 and TRBJ2-2; the D call may be TRBD1 or TRBD2 (5 bases each). V lost 4 bases, J lost 5 bases, and 11 bases lay in between. The germline V gene has CDR1 MNHEY and CDR2 SMNVEV (reference sequence). The CDR3 has 14 residues. The CDR3 DNA is TGTGCCAGCAGTTCGGGACGGATAACCGGGGAGCTGTTTTTT. Protein sequence: CASSSGRITGELFF.

This sequence joins TRBV6-5 and TRBJ1-2; maybe TRBD1 (6 bases). CDR1 MNHEY and CDR2 SVGAGI come from the germline V gene. The CDR3 consists of 15 residues. Trimming left V 0 bases short and J 9 bases short, with 17 bases between. Here the CDR3 DNA reads TGTGCCAGCAGTTACTCGCCGGGGACAACTGATCGCTACACCTTC. This translates into CASSYSPGTTDRYTF.

This clone appeared once. The chain carries TRBV28 and TRBJ1-5; the D is unclear. The V end lost 10 bases, the J end lost 1 base, and 14 bases lay between the germline ends. This CDR3 is 14 amino acids long. Germline CDR1 is MDHEN and CDR2 is SYDVKM. The CDR3 loop is CATRPRESNQPQHF. In DNA, the CDR3 is TGTGCCACCAGGCCTCGGGAAAGCAATCAGCCCCAGCATTTT.

The chain couples TRBV7-3 to TRBJ2-3; 8 bases fit TRBD2. With 2 bases clipped from V and 6 bases from J, the junction kept 7 bases outside the gene matches. Germline CDR1 and CDR2: SGHTA and FQGTGA. The CDR3 spans 15 residues. The CDR3 loop is CASSLDGRAVDTQYF. CDR3 DNA sequence: TGTGCCAGCAGCTTAGACGGGAGGGCCGTGGATACGCAGTATTTT.

V is TRBV4-1 and J is TRBJ2-1; maybe TRBD1 (6 bases). With 1 base removed from V and 0 bases from J, the gap between germline ends came to 16 bases. The CDR3 totals 18 residues. Germline-derived CDR1 and CDR2 are MGHRA and YSYEKL. The DNA for the CDR3 is TGCGCCAGCAGCCAAGTGCCTAACAGGGTGAGCTCCTACAATGAGCAGTTCTTC. The encoded protein is CASSQVPNRVSSYNEQFF.

This clone was detected a few times. The rearrangement links TRBV9 to TRBJ2-7, with D maybe TRBD2 (5 bases). Germline CDR1 and CDR2: SGDLS and YYNGEE. The V and J ends lost 7 bases and 5 bases respectively, with 25 bases between them. The CDR3 is made up of 16 amino acids. CDR3 amino acids: CASAPGRTPSLHEQYF. CDR3 sequence (DNA): TGTGCCAGCGCCCCAGGAAGGACTCCAAGTCTGCACGAGCAGTACTTC.

The chain joins TRBV7-2 to TRBJ2-7; D is unresolved. This CDR3 has 15 amino acids. Trimming removed 1 base from V and 7 bases from J, with 17 bases in between. The germline gives CDR1 SGHTA, CDR2 FQGNSA. This CDR3 reads CASSLGATTFSEQYF. The CDR3 bases are TGTGCCAGCAGCTTAGGTGCCACCACGTTCAGTGAGCAGTACTTC. The whole variable domain, filled in from reference TRBV7-2 and TRBJ2-7, reads GAGVSQSPSNKVTEKGKDVELRCDPISGHTALYWYRQSLGQGLEFLIYFQGNSAPDKSGLPSDRFSAERTGGSVSTLTIQRTQQEDSAVYLCASSLGATTFSEQYFGPGTRLTVT.

V and J are TRBV19 and TRBJ1-5; D may be TRBD1 (6 bases). Germline V gene lookup returns CDR1 LNHDA and CDR2 SQIVND (reference sequence). Trimming left V 7 bases short and J 3 bases short, with 13 bases between. CDR3 length equals 14 residues. The CDR3: CASTIGQYNQPQHF. DNA of the CDR3: TGTGCCAGTACCATCGGACAGTACAATCAGCCCCAGCATTTT.

Remarks on this clone: The same CDR3 arises from other DNA sequences in this sample as well. CDR3 sequence: CASSLVGVGTEAFF. The DNA for the CDR3 is TGCGCCAGCAGCTTGGTCGGGGTTGGAACTGAAGCTTTCTTT. The chain combines TRBV5-1 with TRBJ1-1; no clear D gene. Germline CDR1 reads SGHRS; CDR2 reads YFSETQ. V lost 0 bases and J lost 5, with 11 bases in between. The CDR3 has 14 amino acids.

This chain links TRBV11-2 with TRBJ2-2; 10 nucleotides match TRBD2. The CDR3 has 16 amino acids. CDR1 and CDR2 (germline): SGHAT, FQNNGV. V shed 5 bases, J shed 6 bases, and the junction held 9 bases outside the gene matches. The CDR3 is CASSIKREGLAGELFF. CDR3 bases: TGTGCCAGCAGCATCAAGCGGGAGGGCCTAGCCGGGGAGCTGTTTTTT.

About this clone: Other DNA sequences in this specimen translate into the identical CDR3. The chain employs TRBV30 and TRBJ1-1; a weak D match, TRBD1 (6 bases). Germline assignment: CDR1 GTSNPN and CDR2 SVGIG (reference sequence). V was pared by 2 bases and J by 4 bases, with 11 bases between. The CDR3 length is 13 residues. The CDR3 DNA reads as TGTGCCTGGAGTTCAGGGGTTGGCACTGAAGCTTTCTTT. Protein product: CAWSSGVGTEAFF.

Worth noting for this clone: Distinct nucleotide sequences in the sample also encode this CDR3. V usage is TRBV18 and J usage is TRBJ1-1, with TRBD1 matching 8 bases. The CDR3 has 15 residues. The germline V gene encodes CDR1 KGHSH and CDR2 LQKENI. V was pared by 4 bases and J by 1 base, with 5 bases of the junction left unmatched. The CDR3, as DNA: TGTGCCAGCTCACTAGGACAGGGACCGAACACTGAAGCTTTCTTT. This codes for CASSLGQGPNTEAFF.

The V gene is TRBV10-3, the J gene TRBJ2-3, with 10 bases that match TRBD2. CDR3 length: 17 residues. J gave up 2 bases and V 4 bases, and 9 bases lay outside the gene matches. CDR1 ENHRY and CDR2 SYGVKD come from the germline V gene. The CDR3: CAISGGELAGSTDTQYF. CDR3 DNA: TGTGCCATCAGTGGGGGGGAACTAGCGGGATCCACAGATACGCAGTATTTT.

V usage is TRBV9 and J usage is TRBJ2-1; the match to TRBD2 covers 14 bases. The length of the CDR3 is 18 residues. With 5 bases clipped from V and 0 bases from J, the junction kept 7 bases outside the gene matches. Germline V lookup: CDR1 SGDLS, CDR2 YYNGEE. The CDR3 DNA follows: TGTGCCAGCAGTGGGACTAGCGGGAGTCAGAGCTCCTACAATGAGCAGTTCTTC. It encodes CASSGTSGSQSSYNEQFF.

The chain is built from TRBV7-9 and TRBJ1-4, with 8 bases fitting TRBD1. The germline gives CDR1 SEHNR, CDR2 FQNEAQ (reference sequence). Trimming removed 1 base from V and 7 bases from J; junction bases left unmatched: 8. The CDR3 covers 16 residues. The CDR3 bases are TGTGCCAGCAGCTTAGTACCGTCAGGGGGCGGTGAAAAACTGTTTTTT. It is translated as CASSLVPSGGGEKLFF.